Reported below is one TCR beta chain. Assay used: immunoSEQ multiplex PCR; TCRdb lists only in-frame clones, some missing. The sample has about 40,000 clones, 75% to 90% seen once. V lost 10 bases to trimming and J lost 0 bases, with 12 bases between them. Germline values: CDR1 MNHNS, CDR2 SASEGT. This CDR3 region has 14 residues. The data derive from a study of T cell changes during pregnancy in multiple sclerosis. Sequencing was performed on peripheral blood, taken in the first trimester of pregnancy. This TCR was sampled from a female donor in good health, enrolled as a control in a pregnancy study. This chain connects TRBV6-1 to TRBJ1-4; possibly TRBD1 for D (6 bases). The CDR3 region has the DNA TGTGCCACCGAGAAGGGGGCAACTAATGAAAAACTGTTTTTT. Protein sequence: CATEKGATNEKLFF.